The rows below give T cell receptor beta chains drawn from one sample of a study of T cells after posttransplantation cyclophosphamide. Profiled with immunoSEQ multiplex PCR; TCRdb holds only in-frame clones, not every one. The sample lists more than 30,000 clones, about 89% occurring once. Sample: naive CD4+ T cells sorted from PBMCs. The receptors originated from a woman aged 55-69 years in good health, CMV-negative, and a related stem cell transplant donor. Each CDR3 is given with its conserved first and last residue. The D gene is left open where the match is weak. Size values are once, few and many counts, or a class for expanded clones, and some rows have none.

j_call clone_size d_call v_call cdr3_nt cdr3_aa
TRBJ1-2 - TRBD1 TRBV9 TGTGCCAGCAGCCCCGGACAGGGTGGGTATGGCTACACCTTC CASSPGQGGYGYTF
TRBJ2-6 - - TRBV6-5 TGTGCCAGCAGCGACAGATCTGGGGCCAACGTCCTGACTTTC CASSDRSGANVLTF
TRBJ2-3 - - TRBV29-1 TGCAGCGTTGAAGCGGGGACAGATACGCAGTATTTT CSVEAGTDTQYF
TRBJ2-5 - TRBD2 TRBV4-2 TGTGCCAGCAGCCAAGATCGGCTAGCGGGAGTCGGAAGAGAGGCCCAGTACTTC CASSQDRLAGVGREAQYF
TRBJ2-3 - - TRBV4-1 TGCGCCAGCAGCACACTAGACCGGGATACGCAGTATTTT CASSTLDRDTQYF
TRBJ2-2 - - TRBV30 TGTGCCTGGAGTCGAGAATCTCTAAACACCGGGGAGCTGTTTTTT CAWSRESLNTGELFF
TRBJ2-7 - TRBD2 TRBV5-1 TGCGCCAGCAGCTCCCTCGCGGGGGGGCCCCACGAGCAGTACTTC CASSSLAGGPHEQYF
TRBJ2-3 - TRBD1 TRBV7-9 TGTGCCAGCAGCTGGGACAGGGGCAATACGCAGTATTTT CASSWDRGNTQYF
TRBJ1-1 - - TRBV11-2 TGTGCCAGCAGCCAGCGCTGGGACACGGTGAACACTGAAGCTTTCTTT CASSQRWDTVNTEAFF
TRBJ2-1 once - TRBV12-2 TGTGCAAGTCGCTTAGCGACAGGGGTAGGGTCCTACAATGAGCAGTTCTTC CASRLATGVGSYNEQFF
TRBJ2-2 - - TRBV9 TGTGCCAGCAGCGTAGCTAGATTCACCGGGGAGCTGTTTTTT CASSVARFTGELFF
TRBJ2-5 - - TRBV9 TGTGCCAGCAGCGTAAGCGGGTACGAGACCCAGTACTTC CASSVSGYETQYF
TRBJ1-1 - - TRBV30 TGTGCCTGGAGTATAGGGGGTTTGGGCACTGAAGCTTTCTTT CAWSIGGLGTEAFF
TRBJ1-5 - TRBD1 TRBV5-1 TGCGCCAGCAGCTTGGAAGGGGGCGGTCAGCCCCAGCATTTT CASSLEGGGQPQHF
TRBJ1-2 - - TRBV7-9 TGTGCCAGCAGCTTAGCGAGCGGGGGAGGAGGGCGCAGCACCTTC CASSLASGGGGRSTF
TRBJ1-1 - TRBD1 TRBV6-4 TGTGCCAGCAGTGATAGCCCCGGGAGGGGGCACACTGAAGCTTTCTTT CASSDSPGRGHTEAFF
TRBJ2-7 - TRBD2 TRBV4-1 TGCGCCAGCAGCCGTCCCGGACTAGCGGGTTACGAGCAGTACTTC CASSRPGLAGYEQYF
TRBJ2-7 - - TRBV19 TGTGCCAGTAGTAGGTCAGGCCCCTACGAGCAGTACTTC CASSRSGPYEQYF
TRBJ1-5 - - TRBV29-1 TGCAGCGTTACCATCGACAGCGGCAATCAGCCCCAGCATTTT CSVTIDSGNQPQHF
TRBJ2-5 - - TRBV28 TGTGCCAGCCGAGTGAGATTATTTAACCAAGAGACCCAGTACTTC CASRVRLFNQETQYF
TRBJ2-3 - TRBD2 TRBV30 TGTGCCTGGAGTACTAGCGGGAGGAAGGCAGATACGCAGTATTTT CAWSTSGRKADTQYF
TRBJ2-7 - - TRBV19 TGTGCCAGTAGACCCCTGGGGGCCTCCTACGAGCAGTACTTC CASRPLGASYEQYF
TRBJ2-1 - TRBD1 TRBV4-1 TGCGCCAGCAGCGCCCAAGACAGGGAGAACTACAATGAGCAGTTCTTC CASSAQDRENYNEQFF
TRBJ1-3 - - TRBV5-1 TGCGCCAGCAGCTTGAACAGTCTGCCGGTCTCTGGAAACACCATATATTTT CASSLNSLPVSGNTIYF
TRBJ1-6 - TRBD1 TRBV30 TGTGCCTGTTCGACAGGGAATAATTCACCCCTCCACTTT CACSTGNNSPLHF
TRBJ2-7 few TRBD1 TRBV2 TGTGCCAGCAGTGCAGGGGGCGGCGAGCAGTACTTC CASSAGGGEQYF
TRBJ2-5 - - TRBV21-1 TGTGCCAGCAGCCTTTTAGCGGGAGGTCCCAAAGAGACCCAGTACTTC CASSLLAGGPKETQYF
TRBJ2-7 once TRBD2 TRBV28 TGTGCCAGCAGTTTAGAGGCGGGGGGACCCTACGAGCAGTACTTC CASSLEAGGPYEQYF
TRBJ1-1 few - TRBV27 TGTGCCAGCAGTTTCGATCGAGAGAACACTGAAGCTTTCTTT CASSFDRENTEAFF
TRBJ2-1 once TRBD2 TRBV19 TGTGCCAGTAGTATAGATCTGACTAGCGGGCCAGAGCAGTTCTTC CASSIDLTSGPEQFF
TRBJ2-1 - TRBD2 TRBV7-6 TGTGCCAGCAGCTTAGGGCCCGTGACTAGCGGGAGCTACGAGCAGTTCTTC CASSLGPVTSGSYEQFF
TRBJ2-5 - - TRBV14 TGTGCCAGCAGCCAAGACGTTAGAGGCGAGACCCAGTACTTC CASSQDVRGETQYF
TRBJ1-6 - - TRBV6-1 TGTGCCAGCAGTGAAAGGACAGTAAAAGTCCATTCACCCCTCCACTTT CASSERTVKVHSPLHF
TRBJ1-4 once TRBD1 TRBV9 TGTGCCAGCAGCGCTCAGGGGGCAACTAATGAAAAACTGTTTTTT CASSAQGATNEKLFF
TRBJ2-7 - TRBD1 TRBV7-2 TGCGCCAGCAGCCAAGGGGGACAGGTCAACTACGAGCAGTACTTC CASSQGGQVNYEQYF
TRBJ2-1 - - TRBV5-1 TGCGCCAGCAGCTCCGGGGGGCGTCGGAATGAGCAGTTCTTC CASSSGGRRNEQFF
TRBJ2-7 - TRBD1 TRBV4-2 TGTGCCAGCCGGACAGGGGTTGGGTCCTACGAGCAGTACTTC CASRTGVGSYEQYF
TRBJ2-3 - - TRBV4-2 TGTGCCAGCAGCCAAGATCCCAGGGTTTTATCAGATACGCAGTATTTT CASSQDPRVLSDTQYF
TRBJ2-3 - - TRBV5-1 TGCGCCAGCAGCCGAGGGAGAGAAAACCCTAGCACAGATACGCAGTATTTT CASSRGRENPSTDTQYF
TRBJ1-1 - - TRBV10-3 TGTGCCATCAGTGAGGCCCAGGTTGAAGCTTTCTTT CAISEAQVEAFF
TRBJ2-1 - - TRBV28 TGTGCCGGGGGGGGAGGGGGAAATGAGCAGTTCTTC CAGGGGGNEQFF
TRBJ2-1 - - TRBV28 TGTGCCAGCAGGCCCACTGGGGAGGTTTACAATGAGCAGTTCTTC CASRPTGEVYNEQFF
TRBJ1-4 - - TRBV7-2 TGTGCCAGCAATCTAGACGGGGGGTCTAATGAAAAACTGTTTTTT CASNLDGGSNEKLFF
TRBJ1-1 - - TRBV6-5 TGTGCCAGCAGTTACTCGAAAGGGGCCAGGTACACTGAAGCTTTCTTT CASSYSKGARYTEAFF
TRBJ2-5 once - TRBV7-9 TGTGCCAGCAGCTTTGGTAGCGGTAAGGAGACCCAGTACTTC CASSFGSGKETQYF
TRBJ1-1 - - TRBV6-1 TGTGCCAGCACCCAACGCGGGGGATGGAACACTGAAGCTTTCTTT CASTQRGGWNTEAFF
TRBJ1-4 - TRBD1 TRBV19 TGTGCCAGTAGTATAAAGACAGGGGTTCGATATTCTGAAAAACTGTTTTTT CASSIKTGVRYSEKLFF
TRBJ2-1 - TRBD2 TRBV5-1 TGCGCCAGCAGCTTGGGAGCTAGCGGGGTCTCCTACAATGAGCAGTTCTTC CASSLGASGVSYNEQFF
TRBJ2-7 - TRBD1 TRBV5-5 TGTGCCAGCAGCTTCTCCGAGGGGGCACGGTACGAGCAGTACTTC CASSFSEGARYEQYF
TRBJ2-2 - - TRBV4-1 TGCGCCAGCAGCCAAGATAGCCAGGGCATGAGCACCGGGGAGCTGTTTTTT CASSQDSQGMSTGELFF
TRBJ2-5 once - TRBV5-1 TGCGCCAGCAGCCAGACAACAGGGATCGAAGAGACCCAGTACTTC CASSQTTGIEETQYF
TRBJ2-3 - TRBD2 TRBV28 TGTGCCAGCAGTTTATACCTAGCGGGGGGAATAGATACGCAGTATTTT CASSLYLAGGIDTQYF
TRBJ1-4 - - TRBV6-5 TGTGCCAGCGGCGGAGGGGCTAATGAAAAACTGTTTTTT CASGGGANEKLFF
TRBJ1-2 - TRBD1 TRBV4-3 TGCGCCAGCAGCGTGACTATACCAGGGGGCGGAGGAGTCGGCTACACCTTC CASSVTIPGGGGVGYTF
TRBJ2-2 once - TRBV6-5 TGTGCCAGCAGTCGCCCTGGGGCAGCCACCGGGGAGCTGTTTTTT CASSRPGAATGELFF
TRBJ1-1 - - TRBV27 TGTGCCAGCAGTTCCTCCCCGGGCAGGGGTGTGGGGTTGGGTACTGAAGCTTTCTTT CASSSSPGRGVGLGTEAFF